The next 31 T cell receptor beta chains were all read from a single sample in a study of blood T cell repertoires in COVID-19. Clones were read by immunoSEQ multiplex PCR, and TCRdb kept only the in-frame ones, dropping some. The sample carries 270,000 or so clones, 85% to 90% recorded once. Sequencing input: peripheral blood. All receptors come from a man aged 40-55 years with acute or convalescent COVID-19.

The chain links TRBV9 to TRBJ2-1, with D maybe TRBD1 (6 bases). This CDR3 has 14 amino acids. CDR1 SGDLS and CDR2 YYNGEE come from the germline V gene. V lost 0 bases and J 6 bases, leaving 10 bases between the germline ends. The CDR3 nucleotides read TGTGCCAGCAGCGTAGGGGGGCATAGCAATGAGCAGTTCTTC. Translation gives CASSVGGHSNEQFF.

A word on this clone: Within the sample, other DNA sequences also encode this same CDR3. The J gene is TRBJ1-1, the V gene TRBV19; maybe TRBD1 (5 bases). Germline CDR1 and CDR2: LNHDA and SQIVND (reference sequence). V gave up 4 bases and J gave up 10 bases, with 10 bases separating them. The CDR3 totals 11 residues. The chain's CDR3 is CASSTSRGAFF. The CDR3 bases are TGTGCCAGTAGTACCTCAAGGGGAGCTTTCTTT.

The chain employs TRBV11-3 and TRBJ2-1, with 12 bases matching TRBD2. Looked up from germline, CDR1 is SGHNT and CDR2 is YENEEA. The J segment lost 4 bases and the V segment lost 1 base, leaving 2 bases of the junction unmatched. The CDR3 is 16 residues long. The CDR3 nucleotides read TGTGCCAGCAGCTTAGGACTAGCGGGGGAGTACAATGAGCAGTTCTTC. Its translation: CASSLGLAGEYNEQFF.

This chain connects TRBV19 to TRBJ1-1; 8 positions match TRBD1. The V and J ends lost 7 bases and 0 bases, in that order; junction bases with no gene match: 13. This CDR3 is 17 amino acids long. The germline gives CDR1 LNHDA, CDR2 SQIVND (reference sequence). CDR3 loop: CASTREGQVQMNTEAFF. CDR3 bases: TGTGCCAGTACCCGAGAGGGACAGGTTCAGATGAACACTGAAGCTTTCTTT.

This rearrangement joins TRBV11-2 to TRBJ1-1, with 8 nucleotides matching TRBD1. V was pared by 8 bases and J by 5 bases, with 7 bases of the junction left unmatched. The CDR3 covers 13 residues. CDR1 SGHAT and CDR2 FQNNGV come from the germline V gene. This chain's CDR3 is CASDDRGMTEAFF. Written as DNA, the CDR3 is TGTGCCAGCGACGACAGGGGAATGACTGAAGCTTTCTTT.

The chain joins TRBV27 to TRBJ2-7; 7 bases are shared with TRBD2. The CDR3 is 15 amino acids. Germline loops: CDR1 MNHEY, CDR2 SMNVEV (reference sequence). V lost 5 bases to trimming and J lost 0 bases; unmatched junction nucleotides: 7. CDR3 amino acids: CASSPGLSSSYEQYF. CDR3 sequence (DNA): TGTGCCAGCAGTCCGGGACTATCGAGCTCCTACGAGCAGTACTTC.

The CDR3 DNA sequence: TGCGCCAGCAGCTTGGTCGTCAAGAGCGGGGGGCGGGACGGGGAGCTGTTTTTT. It encodes CASSLVVKSGGRDGELFF. The chain carries TRBV5-1 and TRBJ2-2, with 9 bases matching TRBD2. The CDR3 totals 18 residues. Looked up from germline, CDR1 is SGHRS and CDR2 is YFSETQ. V trimming: 0 bases; J trimming: 7 bases; junction bases outside the gene matches: 13.

The rearrangement links TRBV4-2 to TRBJ2-5; 7 nucleotides align to TRBD2. Germline V gene lookup returns CDR1 LGHNA and CDR2 YNFKEQ. This CDR3 contains 18 residues. V trimming: 3 bases; J trimming: 1 base; junction bases outside the gene matches: 14. The CDR3 DNA follows: TGTGCCAGCAGCCATGGGAGGGGAGGAGGGCCTTTCCAAGAGACCCAGTACTTC. Translation: CASSHGRGGGPFQETQYF.

The J gene is TRBJ2-1, the V gene TRBV7-2; 9 bases line up with TRBD1. With V trimmed by 4 bases and J by 3 bases, 13 bases remained unmatched. The CDR3 has 18 amino acids. The germline CDR1 and CDR2 sequences are SGHTA and FQGNSA. The CDR3 sequence: CASSSLGRGQGNYNEQFF. In DNA form, the CDR3 reads TGTGCCAGCAGCTCCTTGGGTAGGGGACAGGGAAACTACAATGAGCAGTTCTTC.

The chain has TRBV6-6 and TRBJ2-7; 7 bases are shared with TRBD1. The CDR3 runs 14 residues. Germline V lookup: CDR1 MNHNY, CDR2 SVGAGI (reference sequence). The V and J ends lost 1 base and 6 bases, in that order; junction bases with no gene match: 6. The CDR3 DNA is TGTGCCAGCAGTTACTTTGAGGGGGCAAGCGAGCAGTACTTC. As protein: CASSYFEGASEQYF.

V gene TRBV7-8 combines with J gene TRBJ1-5, with a possible D match to TRBD1 (6 bases). There are 17 residues in the CDR3. Per the germline V gene, CDR1 is SGHVS and CDR2 is FQNEAQ. The germline V and J ends were trimmed by 0 bases and 0 bases, with 12 bases remaining between them. The CDR3 bases are TGTGCCAGCAGCTTAGCGAGTGACAGGCCTAGCAATCAGCCCCAGCATTTT. Its translation is CASSLASDRPSNQPQHF.

This chain joins TRBV2 and TRBJ1-2; D is perhaps TRBD1 (5 bases). The germline V gene has CDR1 SNHLY and CDR2 FYNNEI. V was pared by 7 bases and J by 1 base, with 10 bases between. CDR3 length: 13 amino acids. The CDR3 DNA follows: TGTGCCAGCACAGCAGGGTTTAACTATGGCTACACCTTC. Translated: CASTAGFNYGYTF.

The chain carries TRBV7-9 and TRBJ2-7; 10 bases agree with TRBD2. V lost 1 base and J lost 8; bases outside the gene matches: 5. CDR1 and CDR2 from the germline V gene are SEHNR and FQNEAQ (reference sequence). This CDR3 region has 14 residues. The CDR3 is CASSLEIAGGQQYF. For the CDR3, the DNA is TGTGCCAGCAGCTTAGAGATAGCGGGGGGTCAGCAGTACTTC.

This sequence joins TRBV5-1 and TRBJ2-1; TRBD2 matches 9 bases. The CDR3 extends over 16 amino acids. The trim removed 4 bases at V and 0 bases at J, leaving 5 bases unmatched. Germline lookup yields CDR1 SGHRS and CDR2 YFSETQ. The CDR3 region has the DNA TGCGCCAGCAGCCAGGGTAGCGGGGGCTCCTACAATGAGCAGTTCTTC. Translating gives CASSQGSGGSYNEQFF. Full variable domain (outside the CDR3, taken from reference TRBV5-1 and TRBJ2-1): KAGVTQTPRYLIKTRGQQVTLSCSPISGHRSVSWYQQTPGQGLQFLFEYFSETQRNKGNFPGRFSGRQFSNSRSEMNVSTLELGDSALYLCASSQGSGGSYNEQFFGPGTRLTVL.

The rearrangement links TRBV27 to TRBJ1-6, with D maybe TRBD1 (6 bases). V lost 1 base to trimming and J lost 10 bases, with 11 bases between them. The CDR3 totals 14 residues. CDR1 is MNHEY, CDR2 SMNVEV, per germline (reference sequence). As DNA, the CDR3 is TGTGCCAGCAGTTTATGGGAGGGGGGATCACCCCTCCACTTT. Translating gives CASSLWEGGSPLHF.

The chain carries TRBV27 and TRBJ1-3; no reliable D call. This CDR3 is built from 14 residues. V shed 6 bases and J shed 2 bases, with 11 bases lying between them. Germline-derived CDR1 and CDR2 are MNHEY and SMNVEV (reference sequence). Written as DNA, the CDR3 is TGTGCCAGCAGCCTCGCGGGTGCTGGAAACACCATATATTTT. Protein sequence: CASSLAGAGNTIYF.

This clone was seen a single time. V usage is TRBV2 and J usage is TRBJ1-5, with 7 bases matching TRBD1. V was clipped by 2 bases and J by 3 bases; unmatched bases: 4. Germline lookup yields CDR1 SNHLY and CDR2 FYNNEI. The CDR3 runs 15 residues. The CDR3 loop is CASSEMGQTNQPQHF. The CDR3 bases are TGTGCCAGCAGTGAAATGGGACAGACCAATCAGCCCCAGCATTTT.

The CDR3 loop is CASLPSWDSSSEAFF. CDR3 bases: TGCGCCAGCCTCCCGAGTTGGGACAGCTCTTCTGAAGCTTTCTTT. V gene TRBV5-1 combines with J gene TRBJ1-1; 7 nucleotides agree with TRBD1. J gave up 6 bases and V 7 bases, and 15 bases lay outside the gene matches. The CDR3 contains 15 residues. Germline-derived CDR1 and CDR2 are SGHRS and YFSETQ.

The rearrangement uses TRBV6-1 and TRBJ1-1; TRBD1 agrees at 9 bases. The CDR3 has 14 residues. Germline CDR1 and CDR2: MNHNS and SASEGT. V shed 3 bases, J shed 4 bases, and the junction held 3 bases outside the gene matches. The CDR3, as DNA: TGTGCCAGCAGTGAGGGACAGGGTGGCACTGAAGCTTTCTTT. Its protein product is CASSEGQGGTEAFF.

The chain is built from TRBV12-5 and TRBJ1-2, with 9 positions matching TRBD1. CDR3 length: 13 residues. The germline V gene encodes CDR1 LGHNT and CDR2 FRNRAP. Trimming took 10 bases from V and 4 from J; bases not matched to a gene: 7. The CDR3 sequence is CATPVTGGYGYTF. The CDR3 nucleotides read TGTGCTACTCCGGTGACAGGGGGCTATGGCTACACCTTC. The whole variable domain, filled in from reference TRBV12-5 and TRBJ1-2, reads DARVTQTPRHKVTEMGQEVTMRCQPILGHNTVFWYRQTMMQGLELLAYFRNRAPLDDSGMPKDRFSAEMPDATLATLKIQPSEPRDSAVYFCATPVTGGYGYTFGSGTRLTVV.

The genes are TRBV7-8 and TRBJ1-1; the D gene is possibly TRBD1 (5 bases). Per germline, CDR1 SGHVS and CDR2 FQNEAQ. The CDR3 is made up of 13 amino acids. Trimming cost V 0 bases and J 5 bases, with 7 bases left between them. This chain's CDR3 is CASSLASGTEAFF. The CDR3 DNA sequence: TGTGCCAGCAGCTTAGCATCAGGGACTGAAGCTTTCTTT.

The J gene is TRBJ2-2, the V gene TRBV29-1; D call uncertain. The CDR3 is 15 residues long. Germline lookup yields CDR1 SQVTM and CDR2 ANQGSEA. V lost 4 bases and J lost 1, with 13 bases in between. This CDR3 is CSVAVQHLNTGELFF. The CDR3, as DNA: TGCAGCGTTGCCGTACAACATTTGAACACCGGGGAGCTGTTTTTT.

The chain uses TRBV11-2 and TRBJ1-1, with 7 bases fitting TRBD1. The length of the CDR3 is 14 residues. CDR1 and CDR2 (germline): SGHAT, FQNNGV. Germline trimming cut 6 bases from V and 5 bases from J; bases unmatched to any gene: 9. For the CDR3, the DNA is TGTGCCAGCAGTCCCACAACAGGGGCTACTGAAGCTTTCTTT. Its translation: CASSPTTGATEAFF.

The gene calls are TRBV5-4 and TRBJ1-4; 8 nucleotides align to TRBD1. Germline V gives CDR1 SGHNT, CDR2 YYREEE (reference sequence). J gave up 6 bases and V 4 bases, and 8 bases lay outside the gene matches. The CDR3 contains 15 residues. CDR3 residues: CASSPEGTGDEKLFF. As DNA, the CDR3 is TGTGCCAGCAGCCCCGAGGGGACAGGAGATGAAAAACTGTTTTTT.

The chain is built from TRBV7-6 and TRBJ2-7; perhaps TRBD1 as D (6 bases). V was cut by 5 bases and J by 0 bases, with 14 bases left in between. CDR3 size: 15 residues. CDR1 SGHVS and CDR2 FNYEAQ come from the germline V gene. The CDR3 sequence: CASSPTTGFSYEQYF. CDR3 bases: TGTGCCAGCAGCCCAACAACAGGGTTCTCCTACGAGCAGTACTTC.

The V and J genes are TRBV5-1 and TRBJ1-1, with 8 bases that match TRBD1. The CDR3 runs to 17 residues. The ends lost 4 bases at V and 4 bases at J; junction bases unmatched: 15. Germline lookup yields CDR1 SGHRS and CDR2 YFSETQ. For the CDR3, the DNA is TGCGCCAGCAGCCTCCTATCCCGACAGGGGTTTAGCACTGAAGCTTTCTTT. It encodes CASSLLSRQGFSTEAFF.

The CDR3 is CASSLSRGSANTGELFF. As DNA, the CDR3 is TGTGCCAGCAGCTTGAGTCGGGGAAGCGCGAACACCGGGGAGCTGTTTTTT. V and J are TRBV5-4 and TRBJ2-2; D might be TRBD2 (5 bases). The CDR3 extends over 17 amino acids. In germline, CDR1 is SGHNT, CDR2 YYREEE (reference sequence). The V end lost 1 base, the J end lost 0 bases, and 13 bases lay between the germline ends.

The chain uses TRBV2 and TRBJ1-2, with D possibly matching TRBD1 (6 bases). Germline V gene data show CDR1 as SNHLY and CDR2 as FYNNEI. The CDR3 has 15 residues. Between the trimmed V and J ends, which lost 4 bases and 0 bases, there was a span of 12 bases. This CDR3 is CASSVLRGANYGYTF. In DNA form, the CDR3 reads TGTGCCAGCAGTGTTCTCAGGGGTGCTAACTATGGCTACACCTTC.

The V call is TRBV21-1, the J call TRBJ2-7; the table names TRBD1, a call not compared with the DNA. TRBV21-1 is listed as a pseudogene. This CDR3 spans 16 amino acids. CDR3 sequence (DNA): TGTGCCAGCAGCACCCTAACCGAGACAGGCTCCTACGAGCAGTACTTC. Its translation is CASSTLTETGSYEQYF.

The V and J genes are TRBV5-1 and TRBJ2-5; D gene uncertain. V was cut by 5 bases and J by 0 bases, with 5 bases left in between. This CDR3 has 12 residues. Germline-derived CDR1 and CDR2 are SGHRS and YFSETQ. CDR3 region: CASSSYQETQYF. For the CDR3, the DNA is TGCGCCAGCAGTTCCTACCAAGAGACCCAGTACTTC.

This clone was picked up one time. The rearrangement joins TRBV10-1 to TRBJ2-7; D gene ambiguous. The CDR3 totals 15 residues. V lost 3 bases, J lost 1 base, and 13 bases lay in between. Germline V gene data show CDR1 as WNHNN and CDR2 as SYGVQD (reference sequence). The CDR3, as DNA: TGCGCCAGCAGTGAATCTGGGCAGGCATCCTACGAGCAGTACTTC. This encodes CASSESGQASYEQYF.